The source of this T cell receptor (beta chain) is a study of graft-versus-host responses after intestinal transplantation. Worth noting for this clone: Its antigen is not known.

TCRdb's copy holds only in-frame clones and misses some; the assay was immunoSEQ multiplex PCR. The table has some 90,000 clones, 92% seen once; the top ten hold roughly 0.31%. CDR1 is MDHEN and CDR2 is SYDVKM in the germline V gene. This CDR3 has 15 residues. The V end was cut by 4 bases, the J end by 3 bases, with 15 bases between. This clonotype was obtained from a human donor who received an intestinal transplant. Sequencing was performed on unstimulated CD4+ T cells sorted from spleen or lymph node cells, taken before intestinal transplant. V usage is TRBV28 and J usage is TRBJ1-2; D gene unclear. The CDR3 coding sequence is TGTGCCAGCAGTTCCTCTAGGCCCCAGGACTATGGCTACACCTTC. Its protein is CASSSSRPQDYGYTF.